This T cell receptor beta chain was captured in a study of T cell responses to AZD1222 COVID-19 vaccine. Study-wide results and limits: Spike as a whole was targeted by vaccine-associated CD4 TCRs, dominant at 160-218 and 743-854.

Clones were read by immunoSEQ multiplex PCR, and TCRdb kept only the in-frame ones, dropping some. This table has over 60,000 clones, 75% to 90% appearing once. J lost 6 bases, V lost 0 bases, and 9 bases had no gene match. Looked up from germline, CDR1 is LGHNA and CDR2 is YSLEER. The CDR3 runs to 17 residues. A note on this clone: The antigen remains undetermined.

This rearrangement joins TRBV4-3 to TRBJ2-2, with 8 bases identical to TRBD2. The sample in question was peripheral blood, obtained 28 days after the second AZD1222 dose. This TCR came from an adult who received the AZD1222 COVID-19 vaccine. CDR3 nucleotide sequence: TGCGCCAGCAGCCAAGATGAAGGGACTAGTTTCGCCGGGGAGCTGTTTTTT. Amino acid sequence: CASSQDEGTSFAGELFF.